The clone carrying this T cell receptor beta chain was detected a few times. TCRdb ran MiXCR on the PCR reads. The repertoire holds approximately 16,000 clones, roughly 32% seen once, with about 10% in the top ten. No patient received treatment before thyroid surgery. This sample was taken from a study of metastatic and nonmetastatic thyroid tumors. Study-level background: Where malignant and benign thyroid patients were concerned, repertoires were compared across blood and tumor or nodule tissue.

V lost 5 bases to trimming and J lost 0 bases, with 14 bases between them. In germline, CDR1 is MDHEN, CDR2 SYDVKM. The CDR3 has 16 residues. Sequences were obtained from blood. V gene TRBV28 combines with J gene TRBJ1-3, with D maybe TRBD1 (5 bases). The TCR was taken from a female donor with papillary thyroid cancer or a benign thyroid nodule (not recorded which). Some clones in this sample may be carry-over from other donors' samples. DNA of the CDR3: TGTGCCAGCAGTCCCTCAGGGAAAGTCTCTGGAAACACCATATATTTT. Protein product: CASSPSGKVSGNTIYF. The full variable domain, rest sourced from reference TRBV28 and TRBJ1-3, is DVKVTQSSRYLVKRTGEKVFLECVQDMDHENMFWYRQDPGLGLRLIYFSYDVKMKEKGDIPEGYSVSREKKERFSLILESASTNQTSMYLCASSPSGKVSGNTIYFGEGSWLTVV.